This is a list of T cell receptor beta chains from one sample in a study of Graves' ophthalmopathy and Graves' hyperthyroidism. TCRdb passed the multiplex PCR reads through MiXCR, listing each CDR3 protein once. The sample lists under 800,000 distinct CDR3 sequences, approximately 22% seen once, with roughly 6.9% in the top ten. Sequenced input: peripheral blood. The receptors were gathered from a woman under 30 with stable Graves' hyperthyroidism. Some clones in this sample may be carry-over from other donors' samples. CDR3s include the opening cysteine and the closing phenylalanine or tryptophan. The D gene is left open where the match is weak. The size field is filled for only some rows; it gives once, few, many or a size class.

V gene: TRBV24-1; clone size: .; J gene: TRBJ2-2; CDR3 length: 17; D gene: .; CDR3 protein: CATSELYYRVGTGELFF; CDR3 DNA: TGTGCCACCAGTGAGCTATACTACAGGGTCGGCACCGGGGAGCTGTTTTTT
V gene: TRBV5-1; clone size: many; J gene: TRBJ1-1; CDR3 length: 14; D gene: TRBD1; CDR3 protein: CASSLAAGGTEAFF; CDR3 DNA: TGCGCCAGCAGCTTGGCTGCAGGGGGCACTGAAGCTTTCTTT
V gene: TRBV9; clone size: few; J gene: TRBJ2-4; CDR3 length: 12; D gene: TRBD1; CDR3 protein: CASSGQGAIQYF; CDR3 DNA: TGTGCCAGCAGCGGACAGGGGGCCATTCAGTACTTC
V gene: TRBV7-9; clone size: .; J gene: TRBJ1-5; CDR3 length: 15; D gene: TRBD1; CDR3 protein: CASSAGTGIHQPQHF; CDR3 DNA: TGTGCCAGCAGCGCCGGGACAGGGATCCATCAGCCCCAGCATTTT
V gene: TRBV2; clone size: .; J gene: TRBJ2-7; CDR3 length: 12; D gene: .; CDR3 protein: CASTLTNYEQYF; CDR3 DNA: TGTGCCAGCACCTTGACAAACTACGAGCAGTACTTC
V gene: TRBV27; clone size: many; J gene: TRBJ1-1; CDR3 length: 18; D gene: TRBD1; CDR3 protein: CASIQRGTGGSWNTEAFF; CDR3 DNA: TGTGCCAGCATTCAGCGGGGGACAGGGGGCTCGTGGAACACTGAAGCTTTCTTT
V gene: TRBV20-1; clone size: few; J gene: TRBJ2-7; CDR3 length: 14; D gene: TRBD1; CDR3 protein: CSARDRTGSSEQYF; CDR3 DNA: TGCAGTGCTAGAGATCGGACAGGGTCGAGCGAGCAGTACTTC
V gene: TRBV12-3/TRBV12-4; clone size: many; J gene: TRBJ1-2; CDR3 length: 13; D gene: .; CDR3 protein: CASSLRGGGGYTF; CDR3 DNA: TGTGCCAGCAGTTTAAGGGGGGGAGGTGGCTACACCTTC
V gene: TRBV6-5; clone size: many; J gene: TRBJ2-5; CDR3 length: 16; D gene: .; CDR3 protein: CASSYWGRGLQETQYF; CDR3 DNA: TGTGCCAGCAGTTACTGGGGGAGGGGGTTACAAGAGACCCAGTACTTC
V gene: TRBV28; clone size: many; J gene: TRBJ2-7; CDR3 length: 15; D gene: TRBD1; CDR3 protein: CASLPSKTGAYEQYF; CDR3 DNA: TGTGCCAGCCTTCCTTCAAAGACAGGGGCCTACGAGCAGTACTTC
V gene: TRBV28; clone size: many; J gene: TRBJ1-1; CDR3 length: 17; D gene: TRBD1; CDR3 protein: CASLGTGAGTRYTEAFF; CDR3 DNA: TGTGCCAGCTTGGGTACAGGGGCCGGTACTAGGTACACTGAAGCTTTCTTT
V gene: TRBV7-8; clone size: many; J gene: TRBJ1-2; CDR3 length: 15; D gene: .; CDR3 protein: CASSLDRGVDYGYTF; CDR3 DNA: TGTGCCAGCAGCTTAGATAGAGGAGTCGACTATGGCTACACCTTC
V gene: TRBV3-1; clone size: .; J gene: TRBJ1-2; CDR3 length: 12; D gene: TRBD1; CDR3 protein: CAGTGGPYGYTF; CDR3 DNA: TGTGCCGGTACAGGGGGCCCCTATGGCTACACCTTC
V gene: TRBV28; clone size: many; J gene: TRBJ2-2; CDR3 length: 12; D gene: .; CDR3 protein: CASTLEAGELFF; CDR3 DNA: TGTGCCAGCACCCTAGAGGCCGGGGAGCTGTTTTTT
V gene: TRBV15; clone size: many; J gene: TRBJ1-1; CDR3 length: 15; D gene: .; CDR3 protein: CATSRVRGLGPEAFF; CDR3 DNA: TGTGCCACCAGCAGAGTTCGTGGGTTAGGCCCTGAAGCTTTCTTT
V gene: TRBV27; clone size: many; J gene: TRBJ1-1; CDR3 length: 17; D gene: .; CDR3 protein: CASSSRVVGPTPTEAFF; CDR3 DNA: TGTGCCAGCAGTTCCAGGGTAGTTGGGCCAACCCCCACTGAAGCTTTCTTT
V gene: TRBV12-3/TRBV12-4; clone size: many; J gene: TRBJ1-2; CDR3 length: 16; D gene: .; CDR3 protein: CASSQARVVENYGYTF; CDR3 DNA: TGTGCCAGCAGCCAAGCCAGGGTGGTGGAAAACTATGGCTACACCTTC
V gene: TRBV29-1; clone size: many; J gene: TRBJ1-1; CDR3 length: 10; D gene: .; CDR3 protein: CSAGITEAFF; CDR3 DNA: TGCAGCGCGGGAATTACTGAAGCTTTCTTT
V gene: TRBV6-5; clone size: .; J gene: TRBJ2-5; CDR3 length: 16; D gene: .; CDR3 protein: CASSYSPRDPQETQYF; CDR3 DNA: TGTGCCAGCAGTTACTCCCCGAGGGATCCCCAAGAGACCCAGTACTTC
V gene: TRBV11-2; clone size: .; J gene: TRBJ2-7; CDR3 length: 15; D gene: TRBD2; CDR3 protein: CASSSWDYRFHEQYF; CDR3 DNA: TGTGCCAGCAGCTCCTGGGACTACCGTTTTCACGAGCAGTACTTC
V gene: TRBV7-2; clone size: .; J gene: TRBJ2-1; CDR3 length: 16; D gene: .; CDR3 protein: CASSNRVRSAYNEKFF; CDR3 DNA: TGTGCCAGCAGCAACAGGGTAAGGAGCGCCTACAATGAGAAGTTCTTC